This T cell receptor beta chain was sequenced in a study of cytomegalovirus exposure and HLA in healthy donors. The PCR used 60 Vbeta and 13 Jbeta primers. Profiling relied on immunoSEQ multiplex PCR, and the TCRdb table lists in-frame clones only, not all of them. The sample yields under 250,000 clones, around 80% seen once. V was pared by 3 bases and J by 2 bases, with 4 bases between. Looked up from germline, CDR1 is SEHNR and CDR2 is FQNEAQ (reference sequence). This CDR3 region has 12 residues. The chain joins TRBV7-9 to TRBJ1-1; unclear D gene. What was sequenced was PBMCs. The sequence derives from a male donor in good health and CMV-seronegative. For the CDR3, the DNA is TGTGCCAGCAGCTTCCAAAACACTGAAGCTTTCTTT. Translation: CASSFQNTEAFF.